The rows below give T cell receptor beta chains drawn from one sample of a study of identifying expanded T cells in peripheral blood. Method: immunoSEQ multiplex PCR; TCRdb's copy keeps in-frame clones and lacks some. Of 50,000 to 60,000 clones listed, around 82% were seen once; the top ten hold approximately 14%. Sequenced input: blood. The receptors stem from a person aged 18-69 years in good health. Each CDR3 is given with its conserved first and last residue. The D gene is left open where the match is weak. Not every row has a clone size; where given, it reads once, few, many or a size class.

.	TRBJ2-7	TRBV6-1	.	TGTGCCAGCAGCAGGGGCAACACCTACGAGCAGTACTTC	CASSRGNTYEQYF
TRBD2	TRBJ2-5	TRBV7-9	few	TGTGCCAGCAGCTTACCTAATGGGGGTCTAGCGGGGGAGACCCAGTACTTC	CASSLPNGGLAGETQYF
.	TRBJ1-4	TRBV5-1	.	TGCGCCAGCAGCTTGGCGATCACAGGGCCCACTAATGAAAAACTGTTTTTT	CASSLAITGPTNEKLFF
.	TRBJ1-4	TRBV11-3	.	TGTGCCAGAACCCTCGCCGGGCACCGTAATGAAAAACTGTTTTTT	CARTLAGHRNEKLFF
TRBD1	TRBJ2-5	TRBV5-4	few	TGTGCCAGCACCCGCCTGGGACAGGGTTTCCAAGAGACCCAGTACTTC	CASTRLGQGFQETQYF
TRBD1	TRBJ2-1	TRBV19	.	TGTGCCAGTAGTATCCGGGACAGCCCGTACAATGAGCAGTTCTTC	CASSIRDSPYNEQFF
.	TRBJ2-1	TRBV30	.	TGTGCCGTGAAACGGACATTCTACAATGAGCAGTTCTTC	CAVKRTFYNEQFF
.	TRBJ2-2	TRBV9	.	TGTGCCAGCAGCGCGGGTCGAGCAGGCACCGGGGAGCTGTTTTTT	CASSAGRAGTGELFF
.	TRBJ2-2	TRBV9	.	TGTGCCAGCAGCCCCCGACTGAACACCGGGGAGCTGTTTTTT	CASSPRLNTGELFF
.	TRBJ1-1	TRBV10-2	few	TGCGCCAGCAGCGAAGGACAATTAATCGAAGCTTTCTTT	CASSEGQLIEAFF
TRBD2	TRBJ2-1	TRBV7-3	.	TGTGCCAGCAGTGCGGGAGGTTACAATGAGCAGTTCTTC	CASSAGGYNEQFF
TRBD1	TRBJ2-1	TRBV28	.	TGTGCCAGCAGTTACCTGGACAGGGACAATGAGCAGTTCTTC	CASSYLDRDNEQFF
.	TRBJ2-7	TRBV30	.	TGTGCCTGGAGTGTAAAGGGTTACGAGCAGTACTTC	CAWSVKGYEQYF
TRBD1	TRBJ2-6	TRBV6-1	.	TGTGCCAGCAGTGAAAGGGTTTGGGGGACAGGCAACTCTGGGGCCAACGTCCTGACTTTC	CASSERVWGTGNSGANVLTF
TRBD2	TRBJ2-7	TRBV18	.	TGTGCCAGCTCACTCTCGACTAGCGCCCACGAGCAGTACTTC	CASSLSTSAHEQYF
TRBD2	TRBJ2-7	TRBV7-2	once	TGTGCCAGCAGCTTACGACTAGCGGGAGGCGAGCAGTACTTC	CASSLRLAGGEQYF
TRBD1	TRBJ1-5	TRBV6-5	.	TGTGCCAGCAGGAAGACAGGGCTGGGCAATCAGCCCCAGCATTTT	CASRKTGLGNQPQHF
.	TRBJ1-1	TRBV15	.	TGTGCCACCAGCAAAGCAGGAACCTACACTGAAGCTTTCTTT	CATSKAGTYTEAFF
.	TRBJ2-7	TRBV30	.	TGTGCCTGTCAAAGAGGGGGGCAGACCTACGAGCAGTACTTC	CACQRGGQTYEQYF
.	TRBJ1-1	TRBV2	.	TGTGCCAGCAGTAAGGGGCGGAACACTGAAGCTTTCTTT	CASSKGRNTEAFF
TRBD1	TRBJ2-7	TRBV5-4	.	TGTGCCAGCAGCTTGGCCGGGACAGGGGACTACGAGCAGTACTTC	CASSLAGTGDYEQYF
TRBD2	TRBJ2-1	TRBV29-1	.	TGCAGCGTGGCGGGAGGGGAGAGGAATGAGCAGTTCTTC	CSVAGGERNEQFF
.	TRBJ2-6	TRBV13	.	TGTGCCAGCAGCCACAGGTCTGGGGCCAACGTCCTGACTTTC	CASSHRSGANVLTF
.	TRBJ1-1	TRBV2	few	TGTGCCAGCAGTGCAATATCGGCGAACACTGAAGCTTTCTTT	CASSAISANTEAFF
.	TRBJ1-2	TRBV2	.	TGTGCCAGCAGTGACTCCGGGAGCTATGGCTACACCTTC	CASSDSGSYGYTF
.	TRBJ1-1	TRBV18	many	TGTGCCAGCTCACCACAGGGTAACACTGAAGCTTTCTTT	CASSPQGNTEAFF
.	TRBJ1-4	TRBV5-4	few	TGTGCCAGCAGCTTGGCCCACAGCGATGGGGATGAAAAACTGTTTTTT	CASSLAHSDGDEKLFF
.	TRBJ2-3	TRBV7-2	.	TGTGCCAGCAGCTTAGACCGGAATACGCAGTATTTT	CASSLDRNTQYF
.	TRBJ1-5	TRBV7-6	.	TGTGCCAGCAGCTCCAGTAGCAATCAGCCCCAGCATTTT	CASSSSSNQPQHF
TRBD1	TRBJ1-2	TRBV18	.	TGTGCCAGCTCACTGACAGGGCTCGATGGCTACACCTTC	CASSLTGLDGYTF
.	TRBJ1-5	TRBV9	.	TGTGCCAGCAGCGCTCCAGGAATTAATCAGCCCCAGCATTTT	CASSAPGINQPQHF
.	TRBJ1-1	TRBV12-5	.	TGTGCTAGTGGTTTGGTACTGGGCAGGGAGAACACTGAAGCTTTCTTT	CASGLVLGRENTEAFF
.	TRBJ2-7	TRBV27	.	TGTGCCAGCAGTCCCTACGGGGGAAAGGATGGCGAGCAGTACTTC	CASSPYGGKDGEQYF
TRBD1	TRBJ2-7	TRBV11-3	.	TGTGCCAGCAGTCTTATCGGACAGGGGCCCCACGAGCAGTACTTC	CASSLIGQGPHEQYF
.	TRBJ2-4	TRBV11-2	.	TGTGCCAGCAGCTTGTTGGCGCGAGGGGCTCAGAACATTCAGTACTTC	CASSLLARGAQNIQYF